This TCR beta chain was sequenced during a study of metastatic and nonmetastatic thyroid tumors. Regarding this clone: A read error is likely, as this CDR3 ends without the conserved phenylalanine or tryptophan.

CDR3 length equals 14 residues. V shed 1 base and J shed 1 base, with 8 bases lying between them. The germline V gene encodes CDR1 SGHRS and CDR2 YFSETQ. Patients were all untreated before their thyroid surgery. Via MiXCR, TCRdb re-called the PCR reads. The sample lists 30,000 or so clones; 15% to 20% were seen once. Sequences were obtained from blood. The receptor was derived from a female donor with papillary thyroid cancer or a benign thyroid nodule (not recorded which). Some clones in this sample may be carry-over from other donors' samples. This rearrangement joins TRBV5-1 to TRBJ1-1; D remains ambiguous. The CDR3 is CASSLSVANTEAFS. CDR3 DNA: TGCGCCAGCAGCTTGAGCGTAGCGAACACTGAAGCTTTCTCT.